The T cell receptor (beta chain) described here comes from a study of cytomegalovirus exposure and HLA in healthy donors. Study-wide points: Fewer N-insertions than the roughly 630-donor mean were reportedly shown by an Asian-associated ancestry cluster in a later analysis.

The CDR3 runs 16 residues. Trimming removed 2 bases from V and 0 bases from J, with 12 bases in between. The germline gives CDR1 SGHDT, CDR2 YYEEEE. This clone was detected only a few times. Its antigen is not identified. Both 60 Vbeta primers and 13 Jbeta primers went into the PCR. Sequenced by immunoSEQ multiplex PCR; TCRdb stores in-frame clones only, minus some. Of some 100,000 clones listed, 60% to 80% are singletons. The V call is TRBV5-6, the J call TRBJ1-5; D gene unclear. Sequenced input: PBMCs. The TCR sequence derives from a woman in her late teens or twenties in good health and CMV-seropositive. The CDR3: CASSFPLRDSNQPQHF. Here the CDR3 DNA reads TGTGCCAGCAGCTTCCCTTTGAGGGATAGCAATCAGCCCCAGCATTTT.